This passage covers 29 T cell receptor beta chains from one sample sequenced in a study of human T cells and chemical hapten exposure. Each CDR3 protein is one row after TCRdb ran MiXCR on the RACE reads. Among around 300,000 distinct CDR3 sequences listed, 7.5% to 8% were seen once. Time point described: pre-sensitization, week 0. The treatment was: therapeutic diphenylcyclopropenone sensitization with weekly scalp DPC. Sequenced here: whole blood, sampled in connection with sensitization to the hapten diphenylcyclopropenone (DPC). The receptors shown here come from a man between 18 and 29 years old with alopecia areata. Some clones in this sample may be carry-over from other donors' samples.

V usage is TRBV5-5 and J usage is TRBJ2-7; no reliable D call. CDR3 length: 13 amino acids. V was cut by 3 bases and J by 4 bases, with 11 bases left in between. In germline, CDR1 is SGHKS, CDR2 YYEKEE (reference sequence). The CDR3 spells CASSSQPHYEQYV. The CDR3 DNA sequence: TGTGCCAGCAGCTCACAGCCACATTACGAGCAGTACGTC.

This clonotype was counted between two and nine times. The V call is TRBV4-2, the J call TRBJ2-3; 7 bases align to TRBD1. The ends lost 5 bases at V and 5 bases at J; junction bases unmatched: 13. Germline CDR1 reads LGHNA; CDR2 reads YNFKEQ. This CDR3 spans 16 amino acids. The CDR3, as DNA: TGTGCCAGCAGCAATCGGGACAGCTCCCCCAGAGATACGCAGTATTTT. This encodes CASSNRDSSPRDTQYF.

The CDR3 DNA sequence: TGCAGTGCCCAAGGACAGGGGAATTCACCCCTCCACTTT. Translated, it gives CSAQGQGNSPLHF. The J gene is TRBJ1-6, the V gene TRBV20-1; 9 nucleotides agree with TRBD1. The germline V gene has CDR1 DFQATT and CDR2 SNEGSKA (reference sequence). The V and J ends lost 6 bases and 7 bases, in that order; junction bases with no gene match: 4. The CDR3 is made up of 13 amino acids.

This clonotype occurred many times. V gene TRBV7-3 combines with J gene TRBJ1-1, with TRBD1 matching 7 bases. Looked up from germline, CDR1 is SGHTA and CDR2 is FQGTGA. J gave up 11 bases and V 5 bases, and 17 bases lay outside the gene matches. The CDR3 has 15 residues. This CDR3 reads CASSPDRAAGWLAFF. The CDR3 region has the DNA TGTGCCAGCAGCCCTGACAGGGCGGCTGGTTGGCTCGCTTTCTTT.

This clonotype showed up just a few times. This chain connects TRBV7-8 to TRBJ2-2; 12 nucleotides match TRBD2. The germline CDR1 and CDR2 sequences are SGHVS and FQNEAQ. This CDR3 has 20 amino acids. V lost 3 bases and J lost 3; bases outside the gene matches: 14. This chain's CDR3 is CASSFPRASGGAGDTGELFF. In DNA, the CDR3 is TGTGCCAGCAGCTTCCCCCGTGCTAGCGGGGGGGCAGGTGACACCGGGGAGCTGTTTTTT.

V gene TRBV4-3 combines with J gene TRBJ2-5, with D unclear. The CDR3 is made up of 14 amino acids. The V gene lost 0 bases and the J gene lost 1 base, with 6 bases spanning the gap. Germline CDR1 reads LGHNA; CDR2 reads YSLEER. The CDR3 DNA sequence: TGCGCCAGCAGCCAAGATAGCACCCAAGAGACCCAGTACTTC. Its protein is CASSQDSTQETQYF.

V and J are TRBV7-3 and TRBJ1-6; no reliable D call. This CDR3 region has 17 residues. In germline, CDR1 is SGHTA, CDR2 FQGTGA. V lost 0 bases and J 4 bases, leaving 13 bases between the germline ends. The CDR3 bases are TGTGCCAGCAGCTTAACCCCGAGAATTGGATATAATTCACCCCTCCACTTT. It yields the protein CASSLTPRIGYNSPLHF.

The sample holds a few counts of this clonotype. This rearrangement joins TRBV29-1 to TRBJ1-2, with a tentative D call TRBD1 (6 bases). Germline CDR1 SQVTM, CDR2 ANQGSEA. The V gene lost 2 bases and the J gene lost 4 bases, with 14 bases spanning the gap. The length of the CDR3 is 14 residues. Here the CDR3 reads CSVENGGSSYGYTF. The CDR3 DNA is TGCAGCGTTGAAAATGGGGGCTCCAGCTATGGCTACACCTTC.

A few counts support this clonotype. The chain joins TRBV6-6 to TRBJ2-7; D unresolved. The germline CDR1 and CDR2 sequences are MNHNY and SVGAGI (reference sequence). The CDR3 contains 13 residues. V lost 2 bases to trimming and J lost 3 bases, with 8 bases between them. The CDR3 loop is CASSYVPGYEQYF. The CDR3 nucleotides are TGTGCCAGCAGTTACGTCCCCGGCTACGAGCAGTACTTC.

This clonotype came up a few times. The CDR3 region has the DNA TGTGCCAGCAAACTACTCCCGGGACTAGCGGGGGTCCCCTCCTACAATGAGCAGTTCTTC. Translating it yields CASKLLPGLAGVPSYNEQFF. The J gene is TRBJ2-1, the V gene TRBV7-8; 14 nucleotides line up with TRBD2. CDR3 length equals 20 residues. Germline assignment: CDR1 SGHVS and CDR2 FQNEAQ. Trimming removed 7 bases from V and 0 bases from J; junction bases left unmatched: 14.

The CDR3 region is CASSPIRDSVYGYTF. CDR3 DNA: TGTGCCAGCAGCCCAATCCGGGACAGCGTCTATGGCTACACCTTC. The gene calls are TRBV3-1 and TRBJ1-2; 7 bases are a match to TRBD1. CDR3 length: 15 amino acids. V gave up 4 bases and J gave up 4 bases; unmatched junction bases: 9. The germline V gene has CDR1 LGHDT and CDR2 YNNKEL (reference sequence).

The chain couples TRBV7-6 to TRBJ1-1; unclear D gene. The CDR3 loop spans 15 amino acids. The V gene lost 0 bases and the J gene lost 3 bases, with 11 bases spanning the gap. CDR1 and CDR2 (germline): SGHVS, FNYEAQ. The DNA of the CDR3 is TGTGCCAGCAGCTTAGCCTCAGAGGCTTACACTGAAGCTTTCTTT. Translated: CASSLASEAYTEAFF. The full variable domain, completed using reference TRBV7-6 and TRBJ1-1, is GAGVSQSPRYKVTKRGQDVALRCDPISGHVSLYWYRQALGQGPEFLTYFNYEAQQDKSGLPNDRFSAERPEGSISTLTIQRTEQRDSAMYRCASSLASEAYTEAFFGQGTRLTVV.

The gene calls are TRBV20-1 and TRBJ1-4; TRBD1 matches 7 bases. V shed 4 bases, J shed 5 bases, and the junction held 10 bases outside the gene matches. Germline V gene lookup returns CDR1 DFQATT and CDR2 SNEGSKA (reference sequence). The CDR3 is 15 residues long. CDR3 sequence (DNA): TGCAGTGCTATAAGGGGGGGACAGAGCAATGAAAAACTGTTTTTT. This gives the protein CSAIRGGQSNEKLFF.

This clonotype showed up just a few times. The CDR3 region has the DNA TGCAGCGTTGAGGCAGGCCCGTACACCTTC. Translated, it gives CSVEAGPYTF. The chain recombines TRBV29-1 with TRBJ1-2; D is uncertain. The CDR3 consists of 10 residues. Between the trimmed V and J ends, which lost 3 bases and 11 bases, there was a span of 10 bases. Germline CDR1 reads SQVTM; CDR2 reads ANQGSEA.

This clonotype came up a few times. The chain couples TRBV6-2 or TRBV6-3 to TRBJ2-7, with 7 positions matching TRBD2. Germline CDR1 and CDR2: MNHEY and SVGEGT. Unmatched junction bases numbered 9, after V lost 0 bases and J lost 4 bases. The CDR3 consists of 16 residues. CDR3 sequence: CASSYSMPSGTYEQYV. The CDR3 DNA follows: TGTGCCAGCAGTTACTCGATGCCTAGCGGTACGTACGAGCAGTACGTC.

This clonotype occurred a few times. The chain carries TRBV29-1 and TRBJ2-1; TRBD1 might be the D (5 bases). The CDR3 contains 18 residues. Trimming removed 4 bases at V and 0 bases at J, with 22 bases between. Germline CDR1 reads SQVTM; CDR2 reads ANQGSEA. CDR3 loop: CSVAGQNLPRSSYNEQFF. CDR3 nucleotide sequence: TGCAGCGTTGCAGGGCAGAATCTTCCCAGGAGCTCCTACAATGAGCAGTTCTTC.

This clonotype came up a few times. This chain uses TRBV6-5 with TRBJ1-1; D possibly corresponds to TRBD1 (5 bases). This CDR3 comprises 14 residues. From germline, CDR1 is MNHEY and CDR2 SVGAGI. V lost 0 bases, J lost 8 bases, and 13 bases lay in between. Written as DNA, the CDR3 is TGTGCCAGCAGTTACTCGGGCAGGGAGGGCGAAGCTTTCTTT. It is translated as CASSYSGREGEAFF.

This clonotype appeared many times. The rearrangement uses TRBV20-1 and TRBJ2-2; perhaps TRBD2 as D (6 bases). This CDR3 is 16 amino acids long. CDR1 is DFQATT, CDR2 SNEGSKA, per germline (reference sequence). Trimming shortened V by 2 bases and J by 4 bases, and 17 bases separated the two germline ends. The CDR3 region is CSARHYSGGPTGELFF. CDR3 in DNA: TGCAGTGCTAGACATTATTCCGGAGGGCCCACCGGGGAGCTGTTTTTT.

This clonotype was detected a few times. V is TRBV4-1 and J is TRBJ2-7, with D possibly TRBD1 on 5 matching bases. Germline-derived CDR1 and CDR2 are MGHRA and YSYEKL. V lost 1 base to trimming and J lost 5 bases, with 18 bases between them. This CDR3 has 16 amino acids. As DNA, the CDR3 is TGCGCCAGCAGCCAAGTGGCCCAGGGAAGGTCCGACGAGCAGTACTTC. Translating gives CASSQVAQGRSDEQYF.

This clonotype was picked up many times. The rearrangement uses TRBV4-1 and TRBJ1-1; 9 nucleotides line up with TRBD1. The CDR3 is 14 residues long. The V segment lost 4 bases and the J segment 5 bases; nucleotides outside the gene matches: 5. CDR1 MGHRA and CDR2 YSYEKL come from the germline V gene. The CDR3 loop is CASSPDRGWTEAFF. For the CDR3, the DNA is TGCGCCAGCAGCCCGGACAGGGGATGGACTGAAGCTTTCTTT.

This clonotype was counted a few times. This rearrangement joins TRBV6-1 to TRBJ2-7; D remains ambiguous. The CDR3 spans 11 residues. Germline V gene lookup returns CDR1 MNHNS and CDR2 SASEGT. V lost 2 bases, J lost 7 bases, and 6 bases lay in between. In nucleotides, the CDR3 is TGTGCCAGCAGTGAATCTCTGGAGCAGTACGTC. This codes for CASSESLEQYV.

This clonotype showed up just a few times. This chain uses TRBV6-2 or TRBV6-3 with TRBJ2-4; 10 nucleotides align to TRBD1. V lost 0 bases to trimming and J lost 3 bases; unmatched junction nucleotides: 5. Germline V gene data show CDR1 as MNHEY and CDR2 as SVGEGT. The CDR3 spans 17 residues. The CDR3 reads CASSYSTGGADKNIQYF. The DNA of the CDR3 is TGTGCCAGCAGTTACTCGACAGGGGGCGCGGACAAAAACATTCAGTACTTC.

CDR3 nucleotides: TGTGCCAGCAGCAACACAGGGAACGAGCAGTACGTC. Translation: CASSNTGNEQYV. The chain couples TRBV5-4 to TRBJ2-7; possibly TRBD1 for D (6 bases). Germline values: CDR1 SGHNT, CDR2 YYREEE (reference sequence). This CDR3 spans 12 amino acids. Trimming pared 4 bases from V and 5 bases from J, leaving 10 bases between.

This clonotype appeared many times. The V gene is TRBV28, the J gene TRBJ1-5, with a tentative D call TRBD1 (5 bases). Germline CDR1 is MDHEN and CDR2 is SYDVKM. The CDR3 is 13 residues long. V lost 7 bases and J 7 bases, leaving 14 bases between the germline ends. The CDR3: CASTPGLRQPQHF. The CDR3 nucleotides read TGTGCCAGCACGCCAGGGTTGCGGCAGCCCCAGCATTTT.

This clonotype turned up a few times. The junction does not match germline at one end; this may be a read error. The chain has TRBV20-1 and TRBJ2-7; 12 bases agree with TRBD2. Germline CDR1 is DFQATT and CDR2 is SNEGSKA (reference sequence). This CDR3 comprises 9 residues. In nucleotides, the CDR3 is TGCAGCACAACTAGCGGGGGGTCCTTC. It specifies CSTTSGGSF.

This clonotype is a singleton in its sample. The chain recombines TRBV20-1 with TRBJ2-3, with TRBD1 matching over 9 bases. Losses at the gene ends were 3 bases for V and 5 bases for J; bases not matched to a gene: 6. This CDR3 contains 14 residues. Germline V CDR1 and CDR2: DFQATT, SNEGSKA (reference sequence). CDR3 amino acids: CSARNRGQGDTQYF. The CDR3 DNA sequence: TGCAGTGCTAGGAACAGGGGGCAGGGAGATACGCAGTATTTT.

This clonotype was seen a few times. The chain recombines TRBV6-2 or TRBV6-3 with TRBJ1-5, with D maybe TRBD1 (5 bases). CDR3 length: 14 residues. The germline gives CDR1 MNHEY, CDR2 SVGEGT. V was trimmed by 2 bases and J by 7 bases, leaving 12 bases between them. Here the CDR3 reads CASSYPWTSQPQHF. Here the CDR3 DNA reads TGTGCCAGCAGTTACCCCTGGACAAGCCAGCCCCAGCATTTT.

This clonotype appeared a few times. This chain joins TRBV29-1 and TRBJ2-2; possible D gene TRBD1, 6 bases. There are 14 residues in the CDR3. V dropped 4 bases and J dropped 1 base, with 10 bases sitting between them. Per the germline V gene, CDR1 is SQVTM and CDR2 is ANQGSEA. CDR3 DNA sequence: TGCAGCGTTGGAGGGACACGGAACACCGGGGAGCTGTTTTTT. It translates to CSVGGTRNTGELFF.

J is TRBJ2-2 and V is TRBV11-2; TRBD1 agrees at 10 bases. Trimming at V came to 5 bases and at J to 7 bases, leaving 10 bases not matched to a gene. Germline CDR1 reads SGHAT; CDR2 reads FQNNGV. The CDR3 has 16 residues. CDR3 DNA sequence: TGTGCCAGCAGCATACTACCGGGACAGGGGTTCGGGGAGCTGTTTTTT. Its protein is CASSILPGQGFGELFF.